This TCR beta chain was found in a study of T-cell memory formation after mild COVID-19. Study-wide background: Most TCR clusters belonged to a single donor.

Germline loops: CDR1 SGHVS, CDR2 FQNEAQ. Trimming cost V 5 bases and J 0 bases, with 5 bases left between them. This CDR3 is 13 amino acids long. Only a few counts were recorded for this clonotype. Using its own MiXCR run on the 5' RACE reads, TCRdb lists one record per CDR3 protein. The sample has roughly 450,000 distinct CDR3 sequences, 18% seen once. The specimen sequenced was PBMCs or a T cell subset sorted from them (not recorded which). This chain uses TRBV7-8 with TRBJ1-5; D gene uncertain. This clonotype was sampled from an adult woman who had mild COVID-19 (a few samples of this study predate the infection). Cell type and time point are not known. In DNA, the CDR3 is TGTGCCAGCAGCAAGGATAGCAATCAGCCCCAGCATTTT. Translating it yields CASSKDSNQPQHF.